This T cell receptor (beta chain) stems from a study of vaccination effects on CD4 cells after COVID-19. Turning to this clone: Antigen specificity is unknown.

Expansion of antigen-specific CD4+ T cells with viral peptide pools was carried out by the ViraFEST assay before sequencing. Isolation of CD4+ T cells took place after around 10 days of culture. Previously uninfected by SARS-CoV-2, the vaccine recipients also showed negative nucleocapsid antibodies. Supplemented with around 9.3 IU/ml IL-2 and 9.5 to 10 ug/ml peptides, under 2.5 million PBMC per well were kept in culture. Broader study findings: The study enrolled few convalescent patients and sampled no early post-infection timepoints.

The repertoire was sequenced with immunoSEQ multiplex PCR; TCRdb's copy has only in-frame clones and lacks some. Of 25,000 to 30,000 clones listed, under 85% are singletons. The CDR3 length is 14 residues. V lost 1 base and J 4 bases, leaving 8 bases between the germline ends. CDR1 SGDLS and CDR2 YYNGEE come from the germline V gene. Specimen: CD4+ T cells from PBMCs cultured with SARS-CoV-2 spike peptides, collected before COVID-19 vaccination. The sequence came from a human donor who received a COVID-19 vaccine. J is TRBJ1-4 and V is TRBV9, with D tentatively TRBD1 (5 bases). The CDR3 region is CASSVLGDNEKLFF. The CDR3 bases are TGTGCCAGCAGCGTATTAGGGGATAATGAAAAACTGTTTTTT.